This T cell receptor beta chain was profiled in a study of T cell changes during pregnancy in multiple sclerosis. V gave up 4 bases and J gave up 0 bases; unmatched junction bases: 11. CDR3 length: 17 residues. The germline V gene has CDR1 SGHRS and CDR2 YFSETQ. Libraries were prepared by immunoSEQ multiplex PCR; TCRdb keeps only in-frame clonotypes and omits some of them. The sample holds fewer than 50,000 clones, less than 95% seen once. This clonotype originated in a female donor with multiple sclerosis, enrolled in a pregnancy study. The specimen comprised CD8+ T cells from peripheral blood mononuclear cells, sampled in the first trimester of pregnancy. The rearrangement uses TRBV5-1 and TRBJ2-7, with TRBD1 identical over 9 bases. The CDR3 here is CASSLAGTGTTSYEQYF. The CDR3 DNA reads TGCGCCAGCAGCCTGGCCGGGACAGGGACCACCTCCTACGAGCAGTACTTC.